A selection of T cell receptor beta chains follows, all from one sample in a study of T cells in Graves' hyperthyroidism and ophthalmopathy. A single record per CDR3 protein comes from TCRdb applying MiXCR to the multiplex PCR reads. Here the sample spans over 700,000 distinct CDR3 sequences, roughly a sixth being singletons. The specimen was blood. These receptors were obtained from a woman aged 45-59 years with Graves' hyperthyroidism that later progressed to Graves' ophthalmopathy. Both conserved end residues are part of each CDR3. Fields, in order: J gene, V gene, D gene, clone size, CDR3 DNA, CDR3 protein. A D gene is named only where the DNA matches it firmly. Not every row has a clone size; where given, it reads once, few, many or a size class.

TRBJ2-1 TRBV24-1 - - TGTGCCACCAGTGATTTTGGCCTTAATCGGCAGTTCTTC CATSDFGLNRQFF
TRBJ2-5 TRBV7-3 TRBD2 few TGTGCCAGCAGCCCTAGCGGGGGTCGTCAAGAGACCCAGTACTTC CASSPSGGRQETQYF
TRBJ2-1 TRBV18 - many TGTGCCAGCTCACCTGCCGTTTTATCAAGCTCCTACAATGAGCAGTTCTTC CASSPAVLSSSYNEQFF
TRBJ2-7 TRBV7-9 - few TGTGCCAGCAGACTAGAGGGCGGAGGGGGGAACGAGCAGTACTTC CASRLEGGGGNEQYF
TRBJ1-2 TRBV6-1 - many TGTGCCAGCAGCTCGGACCTGGCAAAAGTTGATGGCTACACCTTC CASSSDLAKVDGYTF
TRBJ1-5 TRBV12-5 TRBD1 many TGTGCTAGTGGTGGGTTACAGGGGCACGCGTCCCAAAGCAATCAGCCCCAGCATTTT CASGGLQGHASQSNQPQHF
TRBJ2-2 TRBV7-9 - few TGTGCCAGCAGCCCCGGTGGTAGGGCCGCCACCGGGGAGCTGTTTTTT CASSPGGRAATGELFF
TRBJ2-1 TRBV2 TRBD2 - TGTGCCAGCAGGGAGACTAGCGGGAGGAACAATGAGCAGTTCTTC CASRETSGRNNEQFF
TRBJ2-4 TRBV3-1 - few TGTGCCAGCAGCCAAGTCGGCAGGGGGGTCGACATTCAGTACTTC CASSQVGRGVDIQYF
TRBJ2-7 TRBV5-1 TRBD2 - TGCGCCAGCAGCTTGGGACGGGAGGCCTACGAGCAGTACTTC CASSLGREAYEQYF
TRBJ2-3 TRBV6-1 TRBD1 many TGTGCCAGCAGTCAACCGACAGGGTACAGCACAGATACGCAGTATTTT CASSQPTGYSTDTQYF
TRBJ2-7 TRBV12-3/TRBV12-4 TRBD1 - TGTGCCAGCAGTTCCGCCGGACAGGGGTGGTACGAGCAGTACTTC CASSSAGQGWYEQYF
TRBJ1-1 TRBV12-5 - - TGTGCTAGTGGTTTTACTTCGGGGGGGAGCACTGAAGCTTTCTTT CASGFTSGGSTEAFF
TRBJ1-3 TRBV12-3/TRBV12-4 - - TGTGCCAGCAGTCAAGGGACACCGGCTGGAAACACCATATATTTT CASSQGTPAGNTIYF
TRBJ1-5 TRBV3-1 TRBD1 many TGTGCCAGCAGTGGACAGGGTGATCAGCCCCAGCATTTT CASSGQGDQPQHF
TRBJ2-1 TRBV7-2 - many TGTGCCAGCAGCCAGCCGGGGCGGGGGCCCTACAATGAGCAGTTCTTC CASSQPGRGPYNEQFF
TRBJ1-1 TRBV7-6 TRBD1 many TGTGCCAGCAGCTCCCGGACAGGGGGCATGACTGAAGCTTTCTTT CASSSRTGGMTEAFF
TRBJ1-1 TRBV6-4 TRBD1 few TGTGCCAGCAGCGCCGGGACAGTGTCTGAAGCTTTCTTT CASSAGTVSEAFF
TRBJ2-1 TRBV20-1 TRBD2 - TGCAGTGCTAGAGATTTTGCGGGGGTCTACAATGAGCAGTTCTTC CSARDFAGVYNEQFF
TRBJ2-4 TRBV2 TRBD1 few TGTGCCAGCAAACCGTGGGACAGTTTAGCCAAAAACATTCAGTACTTC CASKPWDSLAKNIQYF
TRBJ2-4 TRBV20-1 TRBD2 - TGCAGTGCTCATGAGCGGGGGGGCCCCAAAAACATTCAGTACTTC CSAHERGGPKNIQYF
TRBJ2-5 TRBV4-1 - few TGCGCCAGCAGCCAGCTCCGGGGGGCGGGGGAGACCCAGTACTTC CASSQLRGAGETQYF
TRBJ2-2 TRBV7-9 - - TGTGCCAGCAGCCCGCACACAGGAAACACCGGGGAGCTGTTTTTT CASSPHTGNTGELFF
TRBJ2-2 TRBV5-5 - - TGTGCCAGCAGCTTCGACCCGGACATCACCGGGGAGCTGTTTTTT CASSFDPDITGELFF